This T cell receptor beta chain was captured by sequencing in a study of T cell repertoires in cytomegalovirus infection. Study overall: Public TCR beta signature analysis indicated the presence of both CMV infection and matching HLA type. Overall study findings and caveats: The ex vivo response showed dominance by HLA-C-restricted CMV-specific TCR beta clonotypes.

TCRdb analysed the reads with MiXCR anew, one entry per CDR3 protein. The sample includes around 530,000 distinct CDR3 sequences, around a quarter seen only once; the top ten take around 13%. Turning to this clonotype: The antigen is unknown.

CDR1 is SGHAT and CDR2 is FQNNGV in the germline V gene. CDR3 length: 15 amino acids. V lost 4 bases, J lost 0 bases, and 10 bases lay in between. This chain joins TRBV11-2 and TRBJ2-1; the D is unclear. What was sequenced was PBMCs. The receptor was derived from a human donor in good health (CMV status not recorded). Some clones in this sample may be carry-over from other donors' samples. The CDR3 reads CASSSYGSSYNEQFF. CDR3 bases: TGTGCCAGCAGCTCCTATGGCAGCTCCTACAATGAGCAGTTCTTC.